This TCR beta chain was identified during a study of shared clonotypes between healthy human individuals. Study-level findings and limits: The study sampled only blood, and tissue repertoires likely differ. The expectation was that sequencing depth would affect clonotype sharing among donors.

Healthy adults negative for HIV, lacking recent acute infections or vaccinations, served as donors. Trimming took 4 bases from V and 7 from J; bases not matched to a gene: 7. CDR3 size: 14 residues. CDR1 SQVTM and CDR2 ANQGSEA come from the germline V gene. Method: immunoSEQ multiplex PCR; TCRdb's copy keeps in-frame clones and lacks some. The table has about 460,000 clones, roughly four fifths seen once. Of note for this clone: Its antigen remains unknown.

The V gene is TRBV29-1, the J gene TRBJ2-1, with 10 bases identical to TRBD2. Input material: PBMCs. This sequence originates from a woman aged 35 to 49 in good health. Some clones in this sample may be carry-over from other donors' samples. CDR3 sequence reads: CSVARTSGANEQFF. The CDR3 nucleotides read TGCAGCGTTGCGCGCACTAGCGGGGCAAATGAGCAGTTCTTC.